This record concerns one TCR beta chain sequence. The data originate from a study of blood T cell repertoires in COVID-19. Source study methods: Researchers report that nucleated cell counts were estimated from reference gene primer amplification. Assay used: immunoSEQ multiplex PCR; TCRdb lists only in-frame clones, some missing. That table gives V, J and clone size, and the DNA gave D and trimming. The table lists about 160,000 clones, approximately 90% of them singletons. The V and J ends lost 2 bases and 5 bases respectively, with 21 bases between them. This CDR3 spans 17 amino acids. Germline CDR1 is MRHNA and CDR2 is SNTAGT.

The origin of this receptor is a woman aged 55-75 years who had recovered from COVID-19. The sample comprised peripheral blood. The chain has TRBV6-4 and TRBJ1-2; TRBD1 might be the D (5 bases). The CDR3 protein is CASSDDAVSGRGYGYTF. For the CDR3, the DNA is TGTGCCAGCAGTGACGATGCCGTCTCAGGGAGGGGATATGGCTACACCTTC.